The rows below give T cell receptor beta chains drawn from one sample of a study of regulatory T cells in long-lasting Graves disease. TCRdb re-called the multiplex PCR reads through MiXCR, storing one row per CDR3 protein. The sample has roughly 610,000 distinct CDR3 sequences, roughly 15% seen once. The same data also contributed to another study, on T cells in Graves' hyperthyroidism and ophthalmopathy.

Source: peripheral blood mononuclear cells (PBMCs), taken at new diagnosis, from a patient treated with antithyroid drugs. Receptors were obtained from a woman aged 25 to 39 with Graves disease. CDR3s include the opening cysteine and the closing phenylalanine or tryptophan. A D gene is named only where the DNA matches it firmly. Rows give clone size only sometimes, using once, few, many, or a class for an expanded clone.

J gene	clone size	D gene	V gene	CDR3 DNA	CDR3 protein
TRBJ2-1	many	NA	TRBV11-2	TGTGCCAGCAGCTCAAGGACCTCGTCCAATGAGCAGTTCTTC	CASSSRTSSNEQFF
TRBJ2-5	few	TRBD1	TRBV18	TGTGCCAGCTCACCGAACAGGGGGGCAGAGACCCAGTACTTC	CASSPNRGAETQYF
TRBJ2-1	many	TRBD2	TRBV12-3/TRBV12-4	TGTGCCAGCACCCGGGAGGACTACAATGAGCAGTTCTTC	CASTREDYNEQFF
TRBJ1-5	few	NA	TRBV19	TGTGCCAGTATATCCACCATGGGGGCCTTAAGCAATCAGCCCCAGCATTTT	CASISTMGALSNQPQHF
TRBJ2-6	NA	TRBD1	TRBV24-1	TGTGCCACCAGTGACCCTGCGCAGGGGGCTGGGGCCAACGTCCTGACTTTC	CATSDPAQGAGANVLTF
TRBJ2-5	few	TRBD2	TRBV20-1	TGCAGTGCTGTCCATAGCGGGAGTTGGGAGACCCAGTACTTC	CSAVHSGSWETQYF
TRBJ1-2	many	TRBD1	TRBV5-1	TGCGCCAGCACTATTGGACAGGGGAATGGCTACACCTTC	CASTIGQGNGYTF
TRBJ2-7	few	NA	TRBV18	TGTGCCAGCTCCCGAAGGACCAGGTCGGCCTACGAGCAGTACTTC	CASSRRTRSAYEQYF
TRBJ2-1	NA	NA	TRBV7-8	TGTGCCAGCAGCGTAGGACAGGGAGGGCCACAGAATGAGCAGTTCTTC	CASSVGQGGPQNEQFF
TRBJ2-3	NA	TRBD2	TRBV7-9	TGTGCCCTTGGACTAGCGGAAGGAGGAGTGGCAGATACGCAGTATTTT	CALGLAEGGVADTQYF
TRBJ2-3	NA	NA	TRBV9	TGTGCCAGCAGCGTAGATGGCAGGGTGGATACGCAGTATTTT	CASSVDGRVDTQYF
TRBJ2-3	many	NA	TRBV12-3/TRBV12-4	TGTGCCAGCAGTTTAAGGAGCGGAGATACGCAGTATTTT	CASSLRSGDTQYF